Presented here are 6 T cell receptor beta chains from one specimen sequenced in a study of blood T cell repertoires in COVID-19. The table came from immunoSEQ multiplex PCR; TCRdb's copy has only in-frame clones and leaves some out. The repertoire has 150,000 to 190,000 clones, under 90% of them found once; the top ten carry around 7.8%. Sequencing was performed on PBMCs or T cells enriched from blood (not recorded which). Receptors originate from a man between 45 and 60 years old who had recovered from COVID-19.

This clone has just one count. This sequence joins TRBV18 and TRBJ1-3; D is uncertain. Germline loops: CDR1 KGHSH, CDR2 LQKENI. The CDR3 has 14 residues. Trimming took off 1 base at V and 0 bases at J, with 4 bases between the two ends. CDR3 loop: CASSPRSSGNTIYF. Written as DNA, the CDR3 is TGTGCCAGCTCACCACGGAGCTCTGGAAACACCATATATTTT.

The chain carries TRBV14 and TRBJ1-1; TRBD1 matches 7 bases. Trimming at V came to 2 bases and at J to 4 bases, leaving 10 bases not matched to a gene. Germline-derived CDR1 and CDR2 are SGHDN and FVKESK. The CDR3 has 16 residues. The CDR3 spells CASSQYLGQAFTEAFF. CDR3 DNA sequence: TGTGCCAGCAGCCAATACCTCGGACAGGCGTTCACTGAAGCTTTCTTT. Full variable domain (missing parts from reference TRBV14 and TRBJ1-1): EAGVTQFPSHSVIEKGQTVTLRCDPISGHDNLYWYRRVMGKEIKFLLHFVKESKQDESGMPNNRFLAERTGGTYSTLKVQPAELEDSGVYFCASSQYLGQAFTEAFFGQGTRLTVV.

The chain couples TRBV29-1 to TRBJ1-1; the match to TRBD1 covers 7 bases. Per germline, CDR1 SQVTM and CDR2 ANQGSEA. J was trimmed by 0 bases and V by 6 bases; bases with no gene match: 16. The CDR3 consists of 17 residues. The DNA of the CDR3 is TGCAGCGTAAACCGGGACAGAAACTCCTTCATGAACACTGAAGCTTTCTTT. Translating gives CSVNRDRNSFMNTEAFF.

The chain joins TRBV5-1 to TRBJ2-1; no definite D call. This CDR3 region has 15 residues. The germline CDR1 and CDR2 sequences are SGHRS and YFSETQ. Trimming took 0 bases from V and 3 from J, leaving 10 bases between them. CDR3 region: CASSLDSSGYNEQFF. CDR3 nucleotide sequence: TGCGCCAGCAGCTTGGATTCTTCCGGCTACAATGAGCAGTTCTTC.

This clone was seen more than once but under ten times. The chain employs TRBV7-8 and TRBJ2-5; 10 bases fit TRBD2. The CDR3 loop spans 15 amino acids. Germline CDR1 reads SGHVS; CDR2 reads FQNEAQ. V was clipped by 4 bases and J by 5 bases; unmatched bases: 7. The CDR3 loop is CASSSERGGRETQYF. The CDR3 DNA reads TGTGCCAGCAGCTCGGAGCGGGGGGGACGGGAGACCCAGTACTTC.

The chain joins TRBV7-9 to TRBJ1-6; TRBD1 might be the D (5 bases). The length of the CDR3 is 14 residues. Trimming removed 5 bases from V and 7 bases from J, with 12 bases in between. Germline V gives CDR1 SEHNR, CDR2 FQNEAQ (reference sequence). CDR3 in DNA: TGTGCCAGCAGCCCCGAGGCAGGGAATTCACCCCTCCACTTT. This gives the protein CASSPEAGNSPLHF.